The subject of this entry is one T cell receptor beta chain. These data are taken from a study of tumor-infiltrating lymphocytes in oesophageal squamous cell carcinoma. The CDR3 contains 15 residues. J was trimmed by 6 bases and V by 5 bases; bases with no gene match: 8. The germline V gene has CDR1 SGHTA and CDR2 FQGNSA. TCRdb reprocessed the PCR reads with MiXCR, giving one entry per CDR3 protein. The sample lists 15,000 to 20,000 distinct CDR3 sequences; under 45% were seen once. The origin of this receptor is a male donor with esophageal squamous cell carcinoma. The chain links TRBV7-2 to TRBJ2-1; 9 bases align to TRBD2. Sequencing was carried out using esophageal tumor tissue. The chain's CDR3 is CASSHLAGYSNEQFF. CDR3 in DNA: TGTGCCAGCAGCCATCTAGCGGGGTACTCCAATGAGCAGTTCTTC.